This T cell receptor (beta chain) originates from a study of immune evolution from preneoplasia to lung adenocarcinoma. Here immunoSEQ multiplex PCR was the method, and the copy in TCRdb shows in-frame clones only, minus some. This sample yields some 15,000 clones, of which 81% are seen a single time; almost 3% belongs to the top ten. This CDR3 has 13 residues. The germline CDR1 and CDR2 sequences are SGHRS and YFSETQ. Between the trimmed V and J ends, which lost 3 bases and 0 bases, there was a span of 3 bases. The V call is TRBV5-1, the J call TRBJ1-4; D unresolved. The sequenced material came from FFPE minimally invasive lung adenocarcinoma tissue. This clonotype originated in a person aged 55-80 years with lung adenocarcinoma. The CDR3, as DNA: TGCGCCAGCAGCTCAGCAACTAATGAAAAACTGTTTTTT. This sequence encodes CASSSATNEKLFF.